A single T cell receptor beta chain is shown here with its context. The sample comes from a study of identical twins. Via MiXCR, TCRdb re-called the 5' RACE reads, giving one row per CDR3 protein. The sample records about 730,000 distinct CDR3 sequences, 21% being singletons. Germline V gene lookup returns CDR1 SEHNR and CDR2 FQNEAQ (reference sequence). V was cut by 5 bases and J by 6 bases, with 16 bases left in between. The CDR3 spans 14 residues. This sample also appeared in a second study, on T cells expressing NK-cell markers. From that study: Sorted CD3+CD56+NKG2C+, CD3+CD56+NKG2C- and CD3+CD56-NKG2C+ T-cell subsets were beta-chain profiled. The CD3+CD56-NKG2C+ fraction of a handful of donors was likewise dominated by these clonotypes. Questions lingered over whether expanded NKG2C+ T cell clones were HCMV-specific.

This chain joins TRBV7-9 and TRBJ1-2, with D unresolved. The specimen sequenced was PBMCs. This TCR was sampled from a woman between 18 and 29 years old in good health. This CDR3 is CASSVPGGMNGYTF. The CDR3 DNA is TGTGCCAGCAGCGTCCCAGGAGGGATGAATGGCTACACCTTC.